A single sample is the source of the 10 T cell receptor beta chains below, sequenced in a study of T cell responses to AZD1222 COVID-19 vaccine. The repertoire was sequenced with immunoSEQ multiplex PCR; TCRdb's copy has only in-frame clones and lacks some. The data show fewer than 130,000 clones, roughly 90% seen once. Sequences were derived from peripheral blood, sampled on day 0 of AZD1222 vaccination. The receptors originated from an adult in good health.

The gene calls are TRBV3-1 (or the pseudogene TRBV3-2) and TRBJ1-2; D remains ambiguous. Germline V gene data show CDR1 as LGHDT and CDR2 as YNNKEL (reference sequence). Trimming removed 1 base from V and 8 bases from J, with 11 bases in between. The CDR3 contains 13 residues. CDR3 loop: CASSQGTLRGYTF. The CDR3, as DNA: TGTGCCAGCAGCCAAGGCACCCTTAGAGGCTACACCTTC.

Points on this clone: Other DNA sequences in this sample translate to the same CDR3. The chain recombines TRBV27 with TRBJ1-2, with 7 nucleotides matching TRBD1. Per germline, CDR1 MNHEY and CDR2 SMNVEV (reference sequence). Trimming at V came to 2 bases and at J to 0 bases, leaving 0 bases not matched to a gene. The CDR3 sequence is 14 residues long. The CDR3 loop is CASSLQGANYGYTF. The CDR3 nucleotides are TGTGCCAGCAGTTTACAGGGGGCTAACTATGGCTACACCTTC.

The genes are TRBV19 and TRBJ2-3; 9 positions match TRBD2. CDR3 length: 14 residues. From germline, CDR1 is LNHDA and CDR2 SQIVND (reference sequence). The junction had 3 bases not matched to a gene; V was cut back by 5 bases and J by 3 bases. The CDR3 DNA reads as TGTGCCAGTAGTTCGACTAGCGGAACAGATACGCAGTATTTT. This sequence encodes CASSSTSGTDTQYF. The full variable domain, rest sourced from reference TRBV19 and TRBJ2-3, is DGGITQSPKYLFRKEGQNVTLSCEQNLNHDAMYWYRQDPGQGLRLIYYSQIVNDFQKGDIAEGYSVSREKKESFPLTVTSAQKNPTAFYLCASSSTSGTDTQYFGPGTRLTVL.

The chain is built from TRBV11-3 and TRBJ1-1; D may be TRBD1 (5 bases). Germline V lookup: CDR1 SGHNT, CDR2 YENEEA. The V end lost 0 bases, the J end lost 1 base, and 15 bases lay between the germline ends. CDR3 length equals 17 residues. The CDR3 DNA sequence: TGTGCCAGCAGCTTAGAAGGCATTCCAGGGAAGAACACTGAAGCTTTCTTT. It encodes CASSLEGIPGKNTEAFF.

The chain links TRBV9 to TRBJ1-2; D remains ambiguous. The V and J ends lost 3 bases and 4 bases respectively, with 10 bases between them. CDR1 and CDR2 from the germline V gene are SGDLS and YYNGEE. The CDR3 extends over 13 amino acids. The CDR3 loop is CASSAHTAYGYTF. CDR3 bases: TGTGCCAGCAGCGCCCACACGGCCTATGGCTACACCTTC.

This chain connects TRBV20-1 to TRBJ1-1, with TRBD1 as a possible D gene (5 bases). Germline V lookup: CDR1 DFQATT, CDR2 SNEGSKA (reference sequence). Trimming took 5 bases from V and 5 from J, leaving 9 bases between them. This CDR3 has 11 amino acids. The CDR3 DNA is TGCAGTGCTTCAGGGAATACTGAAGCTTTCTTT. It yields the protein CSASGNTEAFF.

This clone showed up just once. The V and J genes are TRBV27 and TRBJ1-2, with D possibly TRBD1 on 5 matching bases. Germline V CDR1 and CDR2: MNHEY, SMNVEV (reference sequence). V was cut by 7 bases and J by 6 bases, with 21 bases left in between. This CDR3 spans 15 amino acids. The CDR3 DNA follows: TGTGCCAGCAAATCAGGGTACAGGTTCATCGATGGCTACACCTTC. This encodes CASKSGYRFIDGYTF.

The rearrangement uses TRBV18 and TRBJ1-5; D perhaps matches TRBD1 (5 bases). CDR1 KGHSH and CDR2 LQKENI come from the germline V gene. The CDR3 extends over 13 amino acids. The V gene lost 7 bases and the J gene lost 5 bases, with 12 bases spanning the gap. The CDR3 nucleotides read TGTGCCAGCTTGCAGGGTGCGGATCAGCCCCAGCATTTT. Residues: CASLQGADQPQHF.

J is TRBJ1-1 and V is TRBV11-3; possible D gene TRBD1, 5 bases. The V end was cut by 5 bases, the J end by 1 base, with 17 bases between. The CDR3 is 16 residues long. Looked up from germline, CDR1 is SGHNT and CDR2 is YENEEA. Here the CDR3 reads CASSLSGLGGNTEAFF. The CDR3 DNA reads TGTGCCAGCAGCCTATCGGGGCTCGGGGGGAACACTGAAGCTTTCTTT. The variable domain in full, with the rest retrieved from reference TRBV11-3 and TRBJ1-1, is EAGVVQSPRYKIIEKKQPVAFWCNPISGHNTLYWYLQNLGQGPELLIRYENEEAVDDSQLPKDRFSAERLKGVDSTLKIQPAELGDSAVYLCASSLSGLGGNTEAFFGQGTRLTVV.

CDR3 sequence reads: CASSSARASTDTQYF. CDR3 sequence (DNA): TGTGCCAGCAGCTCTGCACGCGCAAGCACAGATACGCAGTATTTT. V usage is TRBV7-9 and J usage is TRBJ2-3; D uncertain. The CDR3 contains 15 residues. From germline, CDR1 is SEHNR and CDR2 FQNEAQ (reference sequence). V was clipped by 4 bases and J by 0 bases, with 11 bases between them.